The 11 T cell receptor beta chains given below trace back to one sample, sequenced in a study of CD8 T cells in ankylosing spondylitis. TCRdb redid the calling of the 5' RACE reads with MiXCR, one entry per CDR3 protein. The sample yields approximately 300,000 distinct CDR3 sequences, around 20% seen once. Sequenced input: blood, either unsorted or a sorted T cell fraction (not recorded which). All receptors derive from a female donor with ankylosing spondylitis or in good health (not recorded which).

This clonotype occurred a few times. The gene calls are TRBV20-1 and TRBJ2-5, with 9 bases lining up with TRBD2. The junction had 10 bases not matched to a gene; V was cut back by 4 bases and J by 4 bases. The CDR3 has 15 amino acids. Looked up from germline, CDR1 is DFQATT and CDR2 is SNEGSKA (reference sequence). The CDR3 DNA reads TGCAGTGCTATGCCGTTAGCGGGAGTCGGAGAGACCCAGTACTTC. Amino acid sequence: CSAMPLAGVGETQYF.

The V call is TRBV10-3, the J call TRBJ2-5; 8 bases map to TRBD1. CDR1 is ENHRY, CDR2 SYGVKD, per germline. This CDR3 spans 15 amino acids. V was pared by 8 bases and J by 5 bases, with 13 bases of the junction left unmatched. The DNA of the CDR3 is TGTGCCATCTCCGGACAGGGCGGTTTTGGGGAGACCCAGTACTTC. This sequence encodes CAISGQGGFGETQYF.

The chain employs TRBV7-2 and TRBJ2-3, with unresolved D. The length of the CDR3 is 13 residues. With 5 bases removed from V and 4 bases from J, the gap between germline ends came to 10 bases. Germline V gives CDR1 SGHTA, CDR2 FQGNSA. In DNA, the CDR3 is TGTGCCAGCAGCCAGGCAGGATCAGATACGCAGTATTTT. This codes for CASSQAGSDTQYF.

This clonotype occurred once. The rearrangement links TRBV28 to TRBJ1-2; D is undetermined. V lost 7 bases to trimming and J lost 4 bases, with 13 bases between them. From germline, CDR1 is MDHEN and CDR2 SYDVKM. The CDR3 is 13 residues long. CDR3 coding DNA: TGTGCCAGCACCGTTTCTGTGGGCTATGGCTACACCTTC. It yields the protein CASTVSVGYGYTF.

CDR3 residues: CASRRSGKTNYGYTF. CDR3 nucleotide sequence: TGTGCCAGCCGACGGTCGGGAAAAACTAACTATGGCTACACCTTC. The chain has TRBV6-1 and TRBJ1-2; no clear D gene. This CDR3 has 15 residues. Germline values: CDR1 MNHNS, CDR2 SASEGT. Deletions cut 8 bases from V and 0 bases from J, with 16 bases between.

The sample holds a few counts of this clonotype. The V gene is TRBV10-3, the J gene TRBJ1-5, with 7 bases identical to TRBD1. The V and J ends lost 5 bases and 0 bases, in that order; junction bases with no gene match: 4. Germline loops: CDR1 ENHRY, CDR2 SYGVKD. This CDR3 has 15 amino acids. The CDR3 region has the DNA TGTGCCATCAGTAATCAGGGGGATAGCAATCAGCCCCAGCATTTT. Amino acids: CAISNQGDSNQPQHF.

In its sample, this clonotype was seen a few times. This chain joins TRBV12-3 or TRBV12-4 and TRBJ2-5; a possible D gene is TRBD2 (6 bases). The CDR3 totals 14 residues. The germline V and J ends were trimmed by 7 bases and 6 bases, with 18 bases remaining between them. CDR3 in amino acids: CASTLGGERKTQYF. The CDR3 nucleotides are TGTGCCAGCACCCTCGGGGGAGAGAGAAAGACCCAGTACTTC.

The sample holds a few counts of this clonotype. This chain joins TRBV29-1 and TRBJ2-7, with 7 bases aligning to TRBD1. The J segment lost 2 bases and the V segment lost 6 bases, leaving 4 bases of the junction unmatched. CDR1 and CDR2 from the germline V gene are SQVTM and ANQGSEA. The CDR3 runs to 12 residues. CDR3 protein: CSVTGAPYEQYF. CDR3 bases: TGCAGCGTCACAGGGGCCCCCTACGAGCAGTACTTC.

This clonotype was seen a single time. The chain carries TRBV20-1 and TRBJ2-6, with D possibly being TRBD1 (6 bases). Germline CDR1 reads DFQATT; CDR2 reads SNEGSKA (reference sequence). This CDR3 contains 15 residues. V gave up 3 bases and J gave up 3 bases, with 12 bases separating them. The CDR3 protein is CSASQQGGGANVLTF. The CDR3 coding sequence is TGCAGTGCTAGCCAACAGGGTGGTGGGGCCAACGTCCTGACTTTC.

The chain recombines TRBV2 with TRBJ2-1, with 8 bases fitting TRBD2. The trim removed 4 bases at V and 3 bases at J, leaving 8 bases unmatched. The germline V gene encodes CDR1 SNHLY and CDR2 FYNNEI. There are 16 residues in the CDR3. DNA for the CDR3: TGTGCCAGCAGTGTCCTTGGGCGGGAGGACTACAATGAGCAGTTCTTC. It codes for CASSVLGREDYNEQFF.

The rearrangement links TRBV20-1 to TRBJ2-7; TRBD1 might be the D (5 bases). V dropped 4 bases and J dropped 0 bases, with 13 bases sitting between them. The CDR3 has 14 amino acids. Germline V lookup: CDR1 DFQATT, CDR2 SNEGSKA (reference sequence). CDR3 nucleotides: TGCAGTGCTAAAGTCAGGGTGAGCTCCTACGAGCAGTACTTC. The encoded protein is CSAKVRVSSYEQYF.